The 20 T cell receptor beta chains given below trace back to one sample, sequenced in a study of T cells in Graves' hyperthyroidism and ophthalmopathy. RNA transcripts were the template for amplifying TCR beta CDR3 regions. In the first-round RT-PCR of the TCR CDR3, the HTBI primer set was used. TCRdb fed the multiplex PCR reads into MiXCR, producing one record per CDR3 protein. Of 460,000 or so distinct CDR3 sequences listed, under 15% are singletons. The specimen sequenced was blood. The receptors originated from a woman aged 18-29 years with Graves' hyperthyroidism.

This clonotype was detected ten times or more. The genes are TRBV20-1 and TRBJ2-7, with 9 nucleotides matching TRBD2. Germline CDR1 is DFQATT and CDR2 is SNEGSKA (reference sequence). The CDR3 consists of 14 residues. V shed 6 bases, J shed 6 bases, and the junction held 12 bases outside the gene matches. This CDR3 is CSAPASGKVGEQYF. CDR3 DNA: TGCAGTGCACCGGCTAGCGGGAAAGTTGGCGAGCAGTACTTC.

This clonotype was counted a few times. The chain combines TRBV3-1 with TRBJ2-3; TRBD2 aligns across 8 bases. CDR1 LGHDT and CDR2 YNNKEL come from the germline V gene (reference sequence). The J segment lost 6 bases and the V segment lost 7 bases, leaving 6 bases of the junction unmatched. The length of the CDR3 is 13 residues. CDR3 nucleotide sequence: TGTGCCAGCACCCCGCGGGGGGTGGATACGCAGTATTTT. Translated, it gives CASTPRGVDTQYF.

The V and J genes are TRBV7-8 and TRBJ1-2; D remains unclear. This CDR3 has 12 residues. V was cut by 1 base and J by 8 bases, with 8 bases left in between. The V gene's germline CDR1 is SGHVS and CDR2 FQNEAQ. In DNA form, the CDR3 reads TGTGCCAGCAGCTTAGTCGACGGAGGCTACACCTTC. It yields the protein CASSLVDGGYTF.

The table lists this clonotype with a few counts. The chain recombines TRBV27 with TRBJ1-1; D is undetermined. This CDR3 has 11 residues. The V end was cut by 8 bases, the J end by 4 bases, with 8 bases between. The V gene's germline CDR1 is MNHEY and CDR2 SMNVEV (reference sequence). The CDR3 spells CASGFVTEAFF. DNA for the CDR3: TGTGCCAGCGGGTTCGTCACTGAAGCTTTCTTT.

The table lists this clonotype with many counts. J is TRBJ2-2 and V is TRBV12-3 or TRBV12-4, with 12 bases matching TRBD2. The CDR3 is 16 residues long. The junction had 4 bases not matched to a gene; V was cut back by 3 bases and J by 5 bases. The CDR3 here is CASSLVLAGGTGELFF. As DNA, the CDR3 is TGTGCCAGCAGTTTGGTTCTAGCGGGAGGGACCGGGGAGCTGTTTTTT.

This clonotype has at least ten counts. The chain links TRBV28 to TRBJ2-1, with D possibly TRBD1 on 6 matching bases. V lost 6 bases to trimming and J lost 3 bases, with 15 bases between them. CDR1 is MDHEN, CDR2 SYDVKM, per germline. There are 15 residues in the CDR3. The CDR3 loop reads CASSLTGSHYNEQFF. CDR3 coding DNA: TGTGCCAGCAGCCTCACAGGGAGCCACTACAATGAGCAGTTCTTC. Filled out from reference TRBV28 and TRBJ2-1, the complete variable domain reads DVKVTQSSRYLVKRTGEKVFLECVQDMDHENMFWYRQDPGLGLRLIYFSYDVKMKEKGDIPEGYSVSREKKERFSLILESASTNQTSMYLCASSLTGSHYNEQFFGPGTRLTVL.

The chain recombines TRBV5-4 with TRBJ1-1; maybe TRBD1 (6 bases). There are 14 residues in the CDR3. The V and J ends lost 2 bases and 3 bases respectively, with 11 bases between them. Germline V gene data show CDR1 as SGHNT and CDR2 as YYREEE (reference sequence). In nucleotides, the CDR3 is TGTGCCAGCAGCTTACAGGGAGTCCACACTGAAGCTTTCTTT. This translates into CASSLQGVHTEAFF.

Remarks on this clonotype: At one of its ends the junction is not consistent with the germline gene, which may arise from a read error. The rearrangement links TRBV29-1 to TRBJ2-7, with TRBD2 matching 9 bases. The CDR3 runs 15 residues. The germline V gene has CDR1 SQVTM and CDR2 ANQGSEA. Here the CDR3 DNA reads TGCAGCGTTGAATGGGGGACTAGCCCCTCCTACGAGCAGTGCTTC. Translated, it gives CSVEWGTSPSYEQCF.

CDR3 sequence reads: CASSTHRGLNTEAFF. CDR3 coding DNA: TGTGCCAGCTCAACCCACCGGGGGCTGAACACTGAAGCTTTCTTT. V gene TRBV6-1 combines with J gene TRBJ1-1; a weak D match, TRBD1 (6 bases). CDR1 and CDR2 (germline): MNHNS, SASEGT. This CDR3 is built from 15 residues. Trimming took 8 bases from V and 0 from J, leaving 16 bases between them.

This clonotype was seen many times. The rearrangement uses TRBV9 and TRBJ2-7; 14 nucleotides agree with TRBD2. The CDR3 covers 16 residues. V dropped 4 bases and J dropped 5; count of bases not matched to a gene: 8. Germline loops: CDR1 SGDLS, CDR2 YYNGEE. The CDR3 reads CASSPGLAGVAHEQYF. The CDR3 bases are TGTGCCAGCAGCCCGGGACTAGCGGGAGTTGCCCACGAGCAGTACTTC. The full variable domain, with the rest looked up from reference TRBV9 and TRBJ2-7, is DSGVTQTPKHLITATGQRVTLRCSPRSGDLSVYWYQQSLDQGLQFLIQYYNGEERAKGNILERFSAQQFPDLHSELNLSSLELGDSALYFCASSPGLAGVAHEQYFGPGTRLTVT.

The sample holds many counts of this clonotype. CDR3 nucleotide sequence: TGTGCCAGCACCCGGACGGTCAGTCGAGAGACCCAGTACTTC. This encodes CASTRTVSRETQYF. The chain has TRBV12-3 or TRBV12-4 and TRBJ2-5; no definite D call. The CDR3 length is 14 residues. Trimming removed 7 bases from V and 4 bases from J, with 16 bases in between.

This clonotype was counted at least ten times. This chain uses TRBV24-1 with TRBJ2-2; 9 positions agree with TRBD1. Germline trimming cut 4 bases from V and 5 bases from J; bases unmatched to any gene: 10. The CDR3 spans 17 residues. Germline V gene lookup returns CDR1 KGHDR and CDR2 SFDVKD. Written as DNA, the CDR3 is TGTGCCACCAGTGAACGCGGACAGGGGTTGAGAACCGGGGAGCTGTTTTTT. Amino acid sequence: CATSERGQGLRTGELFF.

This clonotype was counted at least ten times. The rearrangement uses TRBV12-5 and TRBJ2-2; the match to TRBD2 covers 8 bases. This CDR3 region has 17 residues. Germline assignment: CDR1 LGHNT and CDR2 FRNRAP. The V segment lost 6 bases and the J segment 4 bases; nucleotides outside the gene matches: 13. CDR3 region: CASGPHPAGAGTGELFF. CDR3 sequence (DNA): TGTGCTAGTGGGCCTCACCCAGCGGGAGCGGGCACCGGGGAGCTGTTTTTT.

This clonotype was found a few times. The chain joins TRBV4-1 to TRBJ1-5, with D possibly matching TRBD1 (5 bases). Trimming left V 4 bases short and J 4 bases short, with 17 bases between. The CDR3 has 16 amino acids. The germline CDR1 and CDR2 sequences are MGHRA and YSYEKL. CDR3 bases: TGCGCCAGCAGCCTAAGCGCGGGAGGGGATAATCAGCCCCAGCATTTT. Protein product: CASSLSAGGDNQPQHF.

This clonotype appeared many times. V and J are TRBV7-3 and TRBJ2-2; 9 bases map to TRBD1. The V gene end was trimmed by 5 bases and the J gene end by 4 bases; junction bases not matched to a gene: 8. The CDR3 contains 16 residues. Germline V CDR1 and CDR2: SGHTA, FQGTGA. The CDR3 is CASSPGQGRGTGELFF. CDR3 coding DNA: TGTGCCAGCAGCCCCGGACAGGGGCGGGGCACCGGGGAGCTGTTTTTT. The full variable domain, with the rest looked up from reference TRBV7-3 and TRBJ2-2, is GAGVSQTPSNKVTEKGKYVELRCDPISGHTALYWYRQSLGQGPEFLIYFQGTGAADDSGLPNDRFFAVRPEGSVSTLKIQRTERGDSAVYLCASSPGQGRGTGELFFGEGSRLTVL.

This clonotype was picked up many times. This sequence joins TRBV20-1 and TRBJ2-7, with D unclear. Germline lookup yields CDR1 DFQATT and CDR2 SNEGSKA (reference sequence). The CDR3 loop spans 14 amino acids. Trimming stripped 3 bases from V and 1 base from J, with 13 bases between. CDR3 DNA sequence: TGCAGTGCTAGCAGTGACTTGTCTTCCTACGAGCAGTACGTC. Translation gives CSASSDLSSYEQYV.

This sequence joins TRBV20-1 and TRBJ1-4; TRBD1 is a possible D gene (5 bases). V lost 0 bases and J lost 0, with 5 bases in between. Per the germline V gene, CDR1 is DFQATT and CDR2 is SNEGSKA (reference sequence). This CDR3 is built from 14 residues. The CDR3 sequence: CSAREGPTNEKLFF. As DNA, the CDR3 is TGCAGTGCTAGAGAGGGGCCAACTAATGAAAAACTGTTTTTT.

This clonotype was seen many times. The chain has TRBV6-6 and TRBJ1-1, with D maybe TRBD1 (5 bases). This CDR3 has 16 residues. Per the germline V gene, CDR1 is MNHNY and CDR2 is SVGAGI (reference sequence). The V and J ends lost 0 bases and 5 bases respectively, with 16 bases between them. The CDR3 protein is CASSYSIGRGGTEAFF. CDR3 bases: TGTGCCAGCAGTTACTCGATAGGTAGGGGAGGTACTGAAGCTTTCTTT.

At least ten counts were recorded for this clonotype. The chain carries TRBV7-9 and TRBJ2-7, with D possibly matching TRBD1 (5 bases). This CDR3 is built from 13 residues. V lost 3 bases and J 3 bases, leaving 9 bases between the germline ends. Germline V gene data show CDR1 as SEHNR and CDR2 as FQNEAQ (reference sequence). CDR3 protein: CASSLDTNYEQYF. CDR3 sequence (DNA): TGTGCCAGCAGCTTGGACACAAACTACGAGCAGTACTTC.

This clonotype has ten or more counts. V and J are TRBV20-1 and TRBJ2-1; 9 positions match TRBD2. Germline CDR1 DFQATT, CDR2 SNEGSKA (reference sequence). V lost 3 bases to trimming and J lost 8 bases; unmatched junction nucleotides: 11. The CDR3 covers 15 residues. The CDR3 sequence: CSASPPLAGLYEQFF. The DNA for the CDR3 is TGCAGTGCTAGCCCCCCCCTAGCGGGACTTTATGAGCAGTTCTTC.